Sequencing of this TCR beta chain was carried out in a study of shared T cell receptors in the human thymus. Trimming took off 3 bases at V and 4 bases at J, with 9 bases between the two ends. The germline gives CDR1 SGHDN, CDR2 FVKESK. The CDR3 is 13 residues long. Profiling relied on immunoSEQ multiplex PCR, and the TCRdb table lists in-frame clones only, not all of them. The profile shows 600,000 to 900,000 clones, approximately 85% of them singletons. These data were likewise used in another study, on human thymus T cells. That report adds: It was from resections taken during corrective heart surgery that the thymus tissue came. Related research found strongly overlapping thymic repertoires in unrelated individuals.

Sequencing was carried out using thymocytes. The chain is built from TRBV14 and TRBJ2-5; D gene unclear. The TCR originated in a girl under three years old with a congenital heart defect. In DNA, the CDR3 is TGTGCCAGCAGCCAGAGGTCCGGAGAGACCCAGTACTTC. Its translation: CASSQRSGETQYF.